The clone carrying this T cell receptor beta chain was seen ten or more times. From germline, CDR1 is KGHSH and CDR2 LQKENI. This CDR3 contains 13 residues. The germline V and J ends were trimmed by 3 bases and 7 bases, with 7 bases remaining between them. The sample is drawn from a study of early T cells in non-severe SARS-CoV-2 infection. Study background: Whole-blood bulk RNA, unsorted, was sequenced, and chains were unpaired.

MiXCR, run by TCRdb on the 5' RACE reads, gives a single entry per CDR3 protein. The data contain tens of thousands of distinct CDR3 sequences, about 10% of them singletons. The receptor's source is an adult who was a healthcare worker with PCR-confirmed SARS-CoV-2 infection or an uninfected control (not recorded which). The gene calls are TRBV18 and TRBJ1-6; D remains unclear. The sample comprised whole blood. The CDR3 coding sequence is TGTGCCAGCTCACCGCAAGAGAATTCACCCCTCCACTTT. Its protein product is CASSPQENSPLHF.